These 31 T cell receptor beta chains came from one sample sequenced in a study of human T cells and chemical hapten exposure. Regarding time point: pre-sensitization, week 0. The sample's treatment: therapeutic diphenylcyclopropenone sensitization with weekly scalp DPC. TCRdb reanalysed the RACE reads using MiXCR and keeps one entry per CDR3 protein. The table includes 300,000 to 400,000 distinct CDR3 sequences, 4% to 6% detected once. The sample was whole blood, taken in connection with sensitization to the hapten diphenylcyclopropenone (DPC). All receptors derive from a woman aged 50 to 65 with alopecia areata. Some clones in this sample may be carry-over from other donors' samples.

In this sample, this clonotype turned up many times. The V call is TRBV27, the J call TRBJ2-7; no reliable D call. CDR3 length: 13 residues. V was cut by 4 bases and J by 1 base, with 8 bases left in between. Germline assignment: CDR1 MNHEY and CDR2 SMNVEV (reference sequence). The CDR3 protein is CASSWTNSYEQYF. The CDR3 nucleotides are TGTGCCAGCAGTTGGACCAATTCCTACGAGCAGTACTTC.

The sample holds a few counts of this clonotype. The chain combines TRBV29-1 with TRBJ2-2; D possibly corresponds to TRBD2 (6 bases). V gave up 3 bases and J gave up 5 bases, with 13 bases separating them. The CDR3 contains 14 residues. CDR1 and CDR2 from the germline V gene are SQVTM and ANQGSEA. The CDR3 DNA reads as TGCAGCGTTGAGTCCAGGGAGGATACCGGGGAGCTGTTTTTT. Its translation: CSVESREDTGELFF.

This clonotype was recorded many times. V usage is TRBV10-3 and J usage is TRBJ2-2; D perhaps matches TRBD1 (7 bases). This CDR3 has 16 residues. Germline-derived CDR1 and CDR2 are ENHRY and SYGVKD. V lost 1 base and J lost 6, with 15 bases in between. This CDR3 reads CAISEWRGQSAGELFF. The DNA of the CDR3 is TGTGCCATCAGTGAGTGGAGGGGGCAGTCCGCCGGGGAGCTGTTTTTT.

This clonotype was seen only a few times. The V gene is TRBV7-2, the J gene TRBJ1-5; D not certain. This CDR3 has 14 residues. The ends were cut back, 5 bases at V and 4 bases at J, with 12 bases in the middle. CDR1 and CDR2 (germline): SGHTA, FQGNSA. This chain's CDR3 is CASSRPERNQPQHF. Written as DNA, the CDR3 is TGTGCCAGCAGCCGGCCGGAGCGTAATCAGCCCCAGCATTTT.

Many counts were recorded for this clonotype. The gene calls are TRBV6-1 and TRBJ1-2, with D perhaps matching TRBD1 (5 bases). This CDR3 has 15 amino acids. Germline assignment: CDR1 MNHNS and CDR2 SASEGT. Trimming left V 11 bases short and J 0 bases short, with 19 bases between. CDR3 nucleotides: TGTGCCGGCCAGAGGACACGTTTTTCTAACTATGGCTACACCTTC. Encoded protein: CAGQRTRFSNYGYTF.

This clonotype appeared many times. The chain carries TRBV12-3 or TRBV12-4 and TRBJ1-1, with 9 bases matching TRBD1. V shed 6 bases, J shed 4 bases, and the junction held 6 bases outside the gene matches. The length of the CDR3 is 14 residues. The CDR3 DNA reads TGTGCCAGCAGCCGGGGACAGGGCGCCACTGAAGCTTTCTTT. Amino acid sequence: CASSRGQGATEAFF.

This clonotype was counted a few times. The J gene is TRBJ1-1, the V gene TRBV6-6; D unresolved. The V gene's germline CDR1 is MNHNY and CDR2 SVGAGI (reference sequence). The CDR3 covers 12 residues. Trimming left V 7 bases short and J 0 bases short, with 6 bases between. This CDR3 reads CASTKLNTEAFF. For the CDR3, the DNA is TGTGCCAGCACCAAATTGAACACTGAAGCTTTCTTT.

This clonotype occurred many times. The chain carries TRBV15 and TRBJ2-1; 8 positions match TRBD1. Per the germline V gene, CDR1 is LNHNV and CDR2 is YYDKDF (reference sequence). This CDR3 is built from 13 residues. V lost 3 bases to trimming and J lost 6 bases; unmatched junction nucleotides: 1. The CDR3 is CATSRTGANEQFF. The CDR3, as DNA: TGTGCCACCAGCAGGACAGGGGCCAATGAGCAGTTCTTC.

This clonotype was observed a handful of times. This chain connects TRBV28 to TRBJ1-1; D is ambiguous. The CDR3 is 12 amino acids. Germline-derived CDR1 and CDR2 are MDHEN and SYDVKM. Between the trimmed V and J ends, which lost 1 base and 9 bases, there was a span of 9 bases. Here the CDR3 DNA reads TGTGCCAGCAGTTTATACCAGACCCAAGCTTTCTTT. Translating gives CASSLYQTQAFF.

V gene TRBV5-6 combines with J gene TRBJ2-3; unclear D gene. Germline CDR1 is SGHDT and CDR2 is YYEEEE. Trimming left V 5 bases short and J 1 base short, with 8 bases between. The CDR3 has 13 residues. The CDR3 here is CASSRRRTDTQYF. The CDR3 DNA reads as TGTGCCAGCAGTCGACGGCGCACAGATACGCAGTATTTT.

This clonotype was detected many times. The chain employs TRBV5-1 and TRBJ2-7; 11 nucleotides align to TRBD1. After removal of 5 bases from V and 5 bases from J, the junction contained 6 bases not matched to a gene. Germline V CDR1 and CDR2: SGHRS, YFSETQ. This CDR3 spans 14 amino acids. The CDR3 loop reads CASSRDRGFDEQYF. CDR3 sequence (DNA): TGCGCCAGCAGTAGGGACAGGGGGTTCGACGAGCAGTACTTC.

The V call is TRBV12-3 or TRBV12-4, the J call TRBJ2-5; no firm D call. Trimming shortened V by 5 bases and J by 2 bases, and 9 bases separated the two germline ends. This CDR3 spans 13 amino acids. CDR3 in amino acids: CASSMWGQETQYF. The DNA for the CDR3 is TGTGCCAGCAGTATGTGGGGACAAGAGACCCAGTACTTC.

This clonotype was picked up many times. The rearrangement uses TRBV27 and TRBJ2-1, with a tentative D call TRBD1 (6 bases). V dropped 5 bases and J dropped 4 bases, with 9 bases sitting between them. The CDR3 covers 13 residues. Germline V lookup: CDR1 MNHEY, CDR2 SMNVEV (reference sequence). The CDR3 sequence: CASSKGVYNEQFF. The CDR3 DNA is TGTGCCAGCAGTAAGGGGGTATACAATGAGCAGTTCTTC.

This clonotype came up a few times. The chain combines TRBV5-1 with TRBJ2-3; 9 nucleotides agree with TRBD2. The CDR3 has 17 residues. Germline lookup yields CDR1 SGHRS and CDR2 YFSETQ. Unmatched junction bases numbered 8, after V lost 3 bases and J lost 0 bases. CDR3 residues: CASSSLAGMASTDTQYF. The CDR3 nucleotides are TGCGCCAGCAGCTCTCTAGCGGGGATGGCTAGCACAGATACGCAGTATTTT.

The chain combines TRBV20-1 with TRBJ1-1, with TRBD1 matching over 10 bases. CDR3 length: 16 residues. The germline CDR1 and CDR2 sequences are DFQATT and SNEGSKA (reference sequence). J lost 3 bases, V lost 0 bases, and 7 bases had no gene match. CDR3 in amino acids: CSARDPRTGGHTEAFF. The CDR3 DNA reads as TGCAGTGCTAGAGATCCTAGGACAGGGGGGCACACTGAAGCTTTCTTT.

The chain combines TRBV5-1 with TRBJ2-1; D not resolved. The V end was cut by 2 bases, the J end by 9 bases, with 12 bases between. CDR3 size: 13 residues. Germline assignment: CDR1 SGHRS and CDR2 YFSETQ. The CDR3 sequence: CASSFPSDPEQFF. Written as DNA, the CDR3 is TGCGCCAGCAGCTTTCCTTCGGACCCTGAGCAGTTCTTC.

This chain connects TRBV28 to TRBJ1-3; no firm D call. The CDR3 totals 16 residues. Germline lookup yields CDR1 MDHEN and CDR2 SYDVKM. Trimming stripped 5 bases from V and 4 bases from J, with 18 bases between. The CDR3 reads CASSPGGSSGGNTIYF. Here the CDR3 DNA reads TGTGCCAGCAGTCCCGGCGGAAGTTCCGGCGGAAACACCATATATTTT.

In its sample, this clonotype was seen many times. The chain is built from TRBV20-1 and TRBJ1-6, with 9 bases aligning to TRBD1. The CDR3 contains 14 residues. Germline V CDR1 and CDR2: DFQATT, SNEGSKA (reference sequence). The V gene end was trimmed by 0 bases and the J gene end by 10 bases; junction bases not matched to a gene: 4. The CDR3 sequence is CSARENRGQSPLHF. The CDR3 DNA follows: TGCAGTGCTAGAGAAAACAGGGGGCAGTCACCCCTCCACTTT.

Ten or more counts support this clonotype. V and J are TRBV27 and TRBJ1-1; a possible D gene is TRBD1 (6 bases). The CDR3 is made up of 13 amino acids. Germline loops: CDR1 MNHEY, CDR2 SMNVEV (reference sequence). Trimming stripped 5 bases from V and 4 bases from J, with 11 bases between. CDR3 nucleotide sequence: TGTGCCAGCAGTGTACAGGGAGGCACTGAAGCTTTCTTT. Residues: CASSVQGGTEAFF.

This clonotype was counted a few times. The chain couples TRBV7-9 to TRBJ1-1, with 8 nucleotides matching TRBD1. From germline, CDR1 is SEHNR and CDR2 FQNEAQ (reference sequence). V lost 1 base and J lost 3; bases outside the gene matches: 13. The CDR3 consists of 18 residues. The CDR3 region has the DNA TGTGCCAGCAGCTTAGAACTGCAGGGGGCGTTTAGATACACTGAAGCTTTCTTT. Translation gives CASSLELQGAFRYTEAFF.

The gene calls are TRBV25-1 and TRBJ2-5, with 14 bases fitting TRBD2. Germline CDR1 reads MGHDK; CDR2 reads SYGVNS. Trimming took 5 bases from V and 6 from J; bases not matched to a gene: 8. This CDR3 has 16 residues. The CDR3 nucleotides are TGTGCCAGCAGTCCGAGACTAGCGGGAGGGCCCAAGACCCAGTACTTC. Amino acid sequence: CASSPRLAGGPKTQYF.

At least ten counts were recorded for this clonotype. The chain has TRBV7-6 and TRBJ2-3; 11 positions agree with TRBD2. This CDR3 is 18 amino acids long. In germline, CDR1 is SGHVS, CDR2 FNYEAQ. V trimming: 4 bases; J trimming: 0 bases; junction bases outside the gene matches: 9. The CDR3 loop is CASSYSSRLAGSTDTQYF. The CDR3 coding sequence is TGTGCCAGCAGCTATTCTTCCCGACTAGCGGGGAGCACAGATACGCAGTATTTT.

This clonotype was recorded many times. J is TRBJ2-3 and V is TRBV28; possibly TRBD1 for D (6 bases). This CDR3 is 16 amino acids long. Germline assignment: CDR1 MDHEN and CDR2 SYDVKM. Trimming pared 5 bases from V and 1 base from J, leaving 16 bases between. In nucleotides, the CDR3 is TGTGCCAGCAGTCCCGGACAGTCTCGGGGCACAGATACGCAGTATTTT. Translated, it gives CASSPGQSRGTDTQYF.

Concerning this clonotype: A read error may be the cause here, since a much bigger clone is one base away. V and J are TRBV18 and TRBJ1-2, with D maybe TRBD1 (6 bases). With 6 bases removed from V and 3 bases from J, the gap between germline ends came to 11 bases. This CDR3 comprises 13 residues. CDR1 is KGHSH and CDR2 is LQKENI in the germline V gene. CDR3: CASSGQRYYGYTF. The CDR3 DNA is TGTGCCAGCTCCGGACAGAGATACTATGGCTACACCTTC.

This clonotype has at least ten counts. This rearrangement joins TRBV24-1 to TRBJ2-1; D possibly uses TRBD1 or TRBD2 (5 bases each). This CDR3 comprises 14 residues. The V and J ends lost 2 bases and 7 bases respectively, with 11 bases between them. CDR1 and CDR2 from the germline V gene are KGHDR and SFDVKD. This CDR3 is CATSDSHWGNEQFF. CDR3 nucleotides: TGTGCCACCAGTGATTCGCATTGGGGGAATGAGCAGTTCTTC.

This clonotype was counted at least ten times. The J gene is TRBJ1-1, the V gene TRBV12-5, with a weak D call TRBD1 (5 bases). The germline CDR1 and CDR2 sequences are LGHNT and FRNRAP. The length of the CDR3 is 15 residues. Trimming removed 0 bases from V and 5 bases from J, with 13 bases in between. In nucleotides, the CDR3 is TGTGCTAGTGGTTTGGTACGTGGCGGGGGGACTGAAGCTTTCTTT. The encoded protein is CASGLVRGGGTEAFF.

The table lists this clonotype with a few counts. The rearrangement links TRBV20-1 to TRBJ2-1; 15 nucleotides align to TRBD2. The CDR3 covers 15 residues. The germline V gene has CDR1 DFQATT and CDR2 SNEGSKA (reference sequence). With 5 bases clipped from V and 9 bases from J, the junction kept 8 bases outside the gene matches. Here the CDR3 reads CSASWTSGGALEQFF. CDR3 nucleotide sequence: TGCAGTGCTTCCTGGACTAGCGGGGGGGCCCTTGAGCAGTTCTTC.

The chain joins TRBV7-2 to TRBJ2-7; TRBD2 might be the D (6 bases). The ends were cut back, 0 bases at V and 3 bases at J, with 12 bases in the middle. This CDR3 spans 15 amino acids. Germline V CDR1 and CDR2: SGHTA, FQGNSA. The CDR3 sequence is CASSLAPGVGYEQYF. The CDR3 bases are TGTGCCAGCAGCTTAGCGCCGGGGGTAGGCTACGAGCAGTACTTC.

This clonotype was seen repeatedly, ten times or more. The genes are TRBV7-2 and TRBJ1-6; D is possibly TRBD1 (5 bases). Between the trimmed V and J ends, which lost 5 bases and 10 bases, there was a span of 9 bases. The CDR3 extends over 12 amino acids. CDR1 is SGHTA and CDR2 is FQGNSA in the germline V gene. The CDR3: CASSRGDSPLHF. In DNA form, the CDR3 reads TGTGCCAGCAGCCGGGGGGACTCACCCCTCCACTTT.

The V call is TRBV28, the J call TRBJ2-7; TRBD1 agrees at 9 bases. CDR1 and CDR2 from the germline V gene are MDHEN and SYDVKM. This CDR3 comprises 14 residues. The ends lost 6 bases at V and 2 bases at J; junction bases unmatched: 5. CDR3 sequence (DNA): TGTGCCAGCAGGGGACAGGGTAAGCCCTACGAGCAGTACTTC. This gives the protein CASRGQGKPYEQYF.

V usage is TRBV30 and J usage is TRBJ2-1, with 10 bases fitting TRBD2. Germline CDR1 and CDR2: GTSNPN and SVGIG (reference sequence). The CDR3 contains 17 residues. With V trimmed by 0 bases and J by 10 bases, 15 bases remained unmatched. CDR3 bases: TGTGCCTGGAGTGTAGGGCGGAGGCTAGCGGGAGCTGAAGAGCAGTTCTTC. Translating it yields CAWSVGRRLAGAEEQFF.